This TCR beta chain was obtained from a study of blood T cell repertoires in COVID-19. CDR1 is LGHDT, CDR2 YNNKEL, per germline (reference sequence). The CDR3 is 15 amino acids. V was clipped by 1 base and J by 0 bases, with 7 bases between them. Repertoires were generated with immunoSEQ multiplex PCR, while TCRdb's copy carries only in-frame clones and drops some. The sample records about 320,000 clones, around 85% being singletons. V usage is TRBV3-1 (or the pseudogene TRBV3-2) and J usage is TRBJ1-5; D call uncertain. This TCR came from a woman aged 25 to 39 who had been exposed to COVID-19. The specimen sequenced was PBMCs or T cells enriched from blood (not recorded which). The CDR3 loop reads CASSQGLISNQPQHF. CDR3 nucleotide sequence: TGTGCCAGCAGCCAAGGACTAATTAGCAATCAGCCCCAGCATTTT.